This T cell receptor beta chain originates from a study of CD8+CD57+ T cells in acquired aplastic anemia. Overall study results and limits: Significance was not reached for CD8+ Simpson's diversity between patients and controls.

Genomic DNA was employed as the template in profiling TCR beta VDJ and CDR3. MiXCR, run by TCRdb on the reads, gives a single entry per CDR3 protein. The sample gives under 350,000 distinct CDR3 sequences, about three fifths of which show up once; roughly 1.3% is in the top ten. This clonotype was counted a single time. No antigen is known for it. The germline CDR1 and CDR2 sequences are SGHRS and YFSETQ. The V gene lost 4 bases and the J gene lost 1 base, with 18 bases spanning the gap. The CDR3 is 18 amino acids. For sequencing, patients were chosen who had shown expansion of CD8+CD57+ cells by flow cytometry.

The chain is built from TRBV5-1 and TRBJ1-6; the D is unclear. Sequenced: sorted CD4+, CD8+, or CD8+CD57+ T cells (not recorded which) from PBMCs. The TCR sequence derives from a human donor with aplastic anemia. The CDR3 is CASSPRDAGGSYNSPLHF. The CDR3 DNA follows: TGCGCCAGCAGCCCTAGAGATGCCGGCGGGTCCTATAATTCACCCCTCCACTTT. Full variable domain (rest looked up from reference TRBV5-1 and TRBJ1-6): KAGVTQTPRYLIKTRGQQVTLSCSPISGHRSVSWYQQTPGQGLQFLFEYFSETQRNKGNFPGRFSGRQFSNSRSEMNVSTLELGDSALYLCASSPRDAGGSYNSPLHFGNGTRLTVT.